The next 12 T cell receptor beta chains were all read from a single sample in a study of monozygotic twins with cystic fibrosis. Sequencing was performed with immunoSEQ multiplex PCR; in TCRdb, only in-frame clones are kept and a portion is missing. The table records around 17,000 clones, over 95% of them present only once. The specimen sequenced was blood. The origin of the receptors is a girl aged 2 to 9 with cystic fibrosis.

The chain's CDR3 is CASSRRPGATNEKLFF. In DNA, the CDR3 is TGCGCCAGCAGCCGACGACCGGGTGCAACTAATGAAAAACTGTTTTTT. V and J are TRBV4-3 and TRBJ1-4; no clear D. Germline V gene data show CDR1 as LGHNA and CDR2 as YSLEER. V was shortened by 4 bases and J by 0 bases, with 12 bases between the two germline ends. This CDR3 comprises 16 residues.

The V gene is TRBV5-5, the J gene TRBJ2-2, with 7 positions matching TRBD1. CDR1 is SGHKS, CDR2 YYEKEE, per germline (reference sequence). This CDR3 comprises 14 residues. The CDR3 reads CATETGMSTGELFF. CDR3 bases: TGTGCTACCGAGACAGGGATGAGCACCGGGGAGCTGTTTTTT.

The V call is TRBV11-2, the J call TRBJ2-5; D is undetermined. V was clipped by 1 base and J by 2 bases, with 14 bases between them. Germline CDR1 SGHAT, CDR2 FQNNGV. The CDR3 is 16 amino acids. For the CDR3, the DNA is TGTGCCAGCAGCTTAGGGCTCTCCCCTAGTCAAGAGACCCAGTACTTC. Translating it yields CASSLGLSPSQETQYF.

V is TRBV11-2 and J is TRBJ1-6; a weak D match, TRBD1 (6 bases). CDR1 SGHAT and CDR2 FQNNGV come from the germline V gene. Trimming stripped 6 bases from V and 9 bases from J, with 15 bases between. The CDR3 sequence is 14 residues long. DNA for the CDR3: TGTGCCAGCAGGCCCGAGGGGGGCGGTTCACCCCTCCACTTT. Its translation: CASRPEGGGSPLHF.

To note about this clone: Other DNA sequences within the sample encode an identical CDR3. The chain carries TRBV5-6 and TRBJ1-5; D is undetermined. Trimming removed 0 bases at V and 6 bases at J, with 7 bases between. The CDR3 contains 13 residues. From germline, CDR1 is SGHDT and CDR2 YYEEEE. The CDR3: CASSLGGFQPQHF. The CDR3 DNA is TGTGCCAGCAGCTTGGGGGGTTTTCAGCCCCAGCATTTT.

The chain has TRBV7-2 and TRBJ1-1; a possible D gene is TRBD1 (5 bases). V was clipped by 1 base and J by 4 bases, with 13 bases between them. There are 15 residues in the CDR3. Per the germline V gene, CDR1 is SGHTA and CDR2 is FQGNSA. CDR3 in amino acids: CASSLVGRAGTEAFF. The CDR3 nucleotides are TGTGCCAGCAGCTTAGTTGGCAGGGCAGGCACTGAAGCTTTCTTT. Combining the CDR3 with reference TRBV7-2 and TRBJ1-1 gives the whole variable domain GAGVSQSPSNKVTEKGKDVELRCDPISGHTALYWYRQSLGQGLEFLIYFQGNSAPDKSGLPSDRFSAERTGGSVSTLTIQRTQQEDSAVYLCASSLVGRAGTEAFFGQGTRLTVV.

The rearrangement joins TRBV2 to TRBJ1-6; D unclear. Between the trimmed V and J ends, which lost 2 bases and 5 bases, there was a span of 7 bases. Germline lookup yields CDR1 SNHLY and CDR2 FYNNEI. This CDR3 contains 14 residues. CDR3: CASSEWQDNSPLHF. CDR3 nucleotide sequence: TGTGCCAGCAGTGAATGGCAGGATAATTCACCCCTCCACTTT.

V and J are TRBV5-4 and TRBJ2-3, with 10 bases fitting TRBD2. This CDR3 is built from 17 residues. V lost 4 bases, J lost 4 bases, and 12 bases stayed unmatched. The V gene's germline CDR1 is SGHNT and CDR2 YYREEE (reference sequence). The DNA for the CDR3 is TGTGCCAGCAGCGACCCCAAGCGGGGGGGCCGACCAGATACGCAGTATTTT. Its protein is CASSDPKRGGRPDTQYF.

J is TRBJ2-6 and V is TRBV25-1, with D unclear. Germline V gives CDR1 MGHDK, CDR2 SYGVNS. The V end was cut by 7 bases, the J end by 0 bases, with 7 bases between. This CDR3 region has 14 residues. CDR3 region: CASTESSGANVLTF. CDR3 nucleotides: TGTGCCAGCACCGAGAGCTCTGGGGCCAACGTCCTGACTTTC. Full variable domain (remainder filled in from reference TRBV25-1 and TRBJ2-6): EADIYQTPRYLVIGTGKKITLECSQTMGHDKMYWYQQDPGMELHLIHYSYGVNSTEKGDLSSESTVSRIRTEHFPLTLESARPSHTSQYLCASTESSGANVLTFGAGSRLTVL.

The genes are TRBV13 and TRBJ2-5; 10 bases match TRBD2. The CDR3 runs 15 residues. CDR1 and CDR2 from the germline V gene are PRHDT and FYEKMQ (reference sequence). The ends lost 1 base at V and 4 bases at J; junction bases unmatched: 3. The CDR3 DNA reads TGTGCCAGCAGCTTAGCAGCGGGGGGGACAGAGACCCAGTACTTC. Residues: CASSLAAGGTETQYF.

This chain links TRBV7-8 with TRBJ2-3; possible D gene TRBD1, 6 bases. The CDR3 length is 15 residues. The germline V gene encodes CDR1 SGHVS and CDR2 FQNEAQ. V was pared by 7 bases and J by 0 bases, with 14 bases between. The DNA of the CDR3 is TGTGCCAGCACGTCGGGACATTCTAGCACAGATACGCAGTATTTT. This translates into CASTSGHSSTDTQYF. Based on the CDR3 plus reference TRBV7-8 and TRBJ2-3, the full variable domain is GAGVSQSPRYKVAKRGQDVALRCDPISGHVSLFWYQQALGQGPEFLTYFQNEAQLDKSGLPSDRFFAERPEGSVSTLKIQRTQQEDSAVYLCASTSGHSSTDTQYFGPGTRLTVL.

The chain's CDR3 is CASSIGGGMYSPLHF. In DNA, the CDR3 is TGTGCCAGTAGTATAGGGGGGGGGATGTATTCACCCCTCCACTTT. The rearrangement uses TRBV19 and TRBJ1-6; perhaps TRBD1 as D (5 bases). CDR1 and CDR2 from the germline V gene are LNHDA and SQIVND (reference sequence). CDR3 size: 15 residues. V was shortened by 1 base and J by 8 bases, with 12 bases between the two germline ends.